The sequence of this T cell receptor beta chain was determined in a study of lymphopenia after photon versus proton radiotherapy. A single count supports this clone. The antigen is unknown. The CDR3 runs 15 residues. V trimming: 6 bases; J trimming: 6 bases; junction bases outside the gene matches: 13. Germline CDR1 MNHEY, CDR2 SMNVEV (reference sequence). TCRdb keeps only in-frame clones here, not all; method: immunoSEQ multiplex PCR. The sample carries 65,000 or so clones, about nine tenths recorded once. The study's findings and limits: Proton therapy kept repertoires fairly stable, unlike photons, which gained effector/memory cells.

The input for sequencing was peripheral blood, taken from a patient treated with proton-based radiotherapy. The TCR sequence derives from an elderly man with esophageal cancer. The V call is TRBV27, the J call TRBJ1-2; 7 bases map to TRBD1. CDR3 residues: CASSFDRVLSNGYTF. The CDR3 bases are TGTGCCAGCAGCTTTGACAGGGTCTTGTCAAATGGCTACACCTTC.